One and the same sample provided the 21 T cell receptor beta chains below, sequenced in a study of glioma-infiltrating T cells. Amplification of TCR alpha and beta CDR3 regions from RNA used iRepertoire nested multiplex PCR. TCRdb redid the calling of the multiplex PCR reads with MiXCR, one entry per CDR3 protein. This sample yields about 140,000 distinct CDR3 sequences, of which 39% are seen a single time; around 18% belongs to the top ten. Sequencing was performed on glioma tissue, nonneoplastic brain tissue, or PBMCs (not recorded which). These receptor sequences come from a human donor with low-grade glioma or glioblastoma, undergoing nonglioma brain surgery, or in good health (not recorded which).

The chain uses TRBV2 and TRBJ1-5, with D possibly being TRBD1 (6 bases). The CDR3 totals 16 residues. V was pared by 10 bases and J by 0 bases, with 19 bases between. The germline gives CDR1 SNHLY, CDR2 FYNNEI. The CDR3 nucleotides read TGTGCCACCTCCTGGGCAGGGGCGTATAGCAATCAGCCCCAGCATTTT. This codes for CATSWAGAYSNQPQHF.

This chain links TRBV4-1 with TRBJ2-2; D may be TRBD1 (5 bases). This CDR3 region has 13 residues. The V and J ends lost 0 bases and 6 bases respectively, with 5 bases between them. Germline V lookup: CDR1 MGHRA, CDR2 YSYEKL. This CDR3 is CASSQDRAGELFF. For the CDR3, the DNA is TGCGCCAGCAGCCAAGACAGGGCCGGGGAGCTGTTTTTT.

Turning to this clonotype: Since a much larger clone is just one base distant, this may be a read error. The V and J genes are TRBV6-2 or TRBV6-3 and TRBJ2-1; the match to TRBD2 covers 8 bases. CDR1 MNHEY and CDR2 SVGEGT come from the germline V gene. CDR3 size: 12 residues. V was clipped by 2 bases and J by 12 bases; unmatched bases: 3. CDR3 nucleotides: TGTGCCAGCAGTTACCCCAGCGGGAGGCAGTTCTTC. Its protein product is CASSYPSGRQFF.

This clonotype was detected a few times. The chain couples TRBV12-3 or TRBV12-4 to TRBJ2-1, with 10 bases lining up with TRBD2. V trimming: 5 bases; J trimming: 9 bases; junction bases outside the gene matches: 7. The CDR3 contains 14 residues. The CDR3 here is CASSPQRGGSEQFF. In nucleotides, the CDR3 is TGTGCCAGCAGTCCCCAGCGGGGGGGTAGTGAGCAGTTCTTC.

The chain joins TRBV4-2 to TRBJ1-6; D is ambiguous. Germline V gives CDR1 LGHNA, CDR2 YNFKEQ. The ends were cut back, 5 bases at V and 9 bases at J, with 17 bases in the middle. The length of the CDR3 is 15 residues. CDR3 region: CASSLYYRGGSPLHF. The CDR3, as DNA: TGTGCCAGCAGCTTATACTATCGGGGAGGTTCACCCCTCCACTTT.

The chain links TRBV6-2 or TRBV6-3 to TRBJ2-7; TRBD2 is a possible D gene (5 bases). The CDR3 runs 14 residues. Trimming shortened V by 4 bases and J by 1 base, and 11 bases separated the two germline ends. From germline, CDR1 is MNHEY and CDR2 SVGEGT. The CDR3 loop is CASSFPGLSYEQYF. The CDR3 DNA follows: TGTGCCAGCAGTTTCCCGGGGTTATCCTACGAGCAGTACTTC.

With regard to this clonotype: A much larger clone differs by one base, so this may be a read error. V and J are TRBV6-2 or TRBV6-3 and TRBJ1-1; 7 bases match TRBD1. This CDR3 spans 13 amino acids. Germline assignment: CDR1 MNHEY and CDR2 SVGEGT. CDR3 amino acids: CVSSWGQNTEAFF. In DNA form, the CDR3 reads TGTGTCAGCAGTTGGGGACAGAATACTGAAGCTTTCTTT.

This clonotype was detected once. V gene TRBV20-1 combines with J gene TRBJ1-2; D unresolved. The CDR3 extends over 12 amino acids. Trimming shortened V by 6 bases and J by 0 bases, and 8 bases separated the two germline ends. CDR1 is DFQATT and CDR2 is SNEGSKA in the germline V gene (reference sequence). CDR3 residues: CSAPTANYGYTF. In DNA, the CDR3 is TGCAGTGCACCGACCGCTAACTATGGCTACACCTTC.

V usage is TRBV7-7 and J usage is TRBJ2-7; D not certain. Germline-derived CDR1 and CDR2 are SSHAT and FNYEAQ (reference sequence). Trimming left V 2 bases short and J 5 bases short, with 13 bases between. CDR3 size: 14 residues. In nucleotides, the CDR3 is TGTGCCAGCAGCTTAATCAACTCCCAGAACGAGCAGTACTTC. Protein product: CASSLINSQNEQYF.

The rearrangement uses TRBV10-3 and TRBJ1-1, with TRBD1 identical over 9 bases. Trimming took 5 bases from V and 6 from J; bases not matched to a gene: 7. CDR3 size: 14 residues. CDR1 and CDR2 from the germline V gene are ENHRY and SYGVKD. The chain's CDR3 is CAISPGTGQAEAFF. The CDR3 coding sequence is TGTGCCATCAGTCCCGGGACAGGGCAAGCTGAAGCTTTCTTT.

The chain has TRBV6-1 and TRBJ1-6, with 10 bases aligning to TRBD1. CDR1 and CDR2 from the germline V gene are MNHNS and SASEGT. This CDR3 region has 14 residues. The V and J ends lost 4 bases and 9 bases, in that order; junction bases with no gene match: 3. The CDR3 region is CASSAGTGVSPLHF. The CDR3 DNA is TGTGCCAGCAGTGCCGGGACAGGGGTTTCACCCCTCCACTTT.

CDR3 loop: CASSQDLGGSYNEQFF. The CDR3 DNA follows: TGCGCCAGCAGCCAAGATTTGGGGGGCTCCTACAATGAGCAGTTCTTC. The chain uses TRBV4-1 and TRBJ2-1; tentative D call: TRBD2 (6 bases). This CDR3 region has 16 residues. Trimming took off 0 bases at V and 0 bases at J, with 9 bases between the two ends. Per germline, CDR1 MGHRA and CDR2 YSYEKL.

This chain connects TRBV6-1 to TRBJ2-7; 7 positions agree with TRBD2. The V gene's germline CDR1 is MNHNS and CDR2 SASEGT. The junction had 12 bases not matched to a gene; V was cut back by 6 bases and J by 4 bases. CDR3 length: 15 amino acids. CDR3 sequence reads: CASSRTGTTDYEQYF. The CDR3 DNA reads TGTGCCAGCAGCCGGACCGGGACTACTGATTACGAGCAGTACTTC.

There are many counts of this clonotype. The rearrangement joins TRBV15 to TRBJ2-5; possibly TRBD1 for D (5 bases). The CDR3 has 13 amino acids. Trimming cost V 5 bases and J 2 bases, with 9 bases left between them. The germline CDR1 and CDR2 sequences are LNHNV and YYDKDF (reference sequence). CDR3 amino acids: CATSGASQETQYF. The CDR3 nucleotides are TGTGCCACCAGCGGGGCCAGTCAAGAGACCCAGTACTTC.

V usage is TRBV6-2 or TRBV6-3 and J usage is TRBJ2-6; TRBD1 matches at 11 bases. The CDR3 length is 17 residues. Germline V gives CDR1 MNHEY, CDR2 SVGEGT. The V gene end was trimmed by 2 bases and the J gene end by 5 bases; junction bases not matched to a gene: 5. The CDR3 protein is CASSYRTGGDRANVLTF. In nucleotides, the CDR3 is TGTGCCAGCAGTTACCGGACAGGGGGCGACAGGGCCAACGTCCTGACTTTC.

The chain combines TRBV2 with TRBJ2-5; no clear D gene. The ends were cut back, 5 bases at V and 7 bases at J, with 14 bases in the middle. This CDR3 is built from 13 residues. In germline, CDR1 is SNHLY, CDR2 FYNNEI. The CDR3: CASSPDVEATQYF. Here the CDR3 DNA reads TGTGCCAGCAGTCCCGATGTCGAAGCGACCCAGTACTTC.

The J gene is TRBJ2-1, the V gene TRBV28; TRBD2 matches 9 bases. The length of the CDR3 is 16 residues. Germline CDR1 MDHEN, CDR2 SYDVKM. The V gene end was trimmed by 6 bases and the J gene end by 0 bases; junction bases not matched to a gene: 6. The CDR3 protein is CASRTAGGNSYNEQFF. The DNA for the CDR3 is TGTGCCAGCAGGACAGCGGGAGGCAACTCCTACAATGAGCAGTTCTTC.

The chain is built from TRBV27 and TRBJ2-3, with 12 nucleotides matching TRBD2. This CDR3 is 15 amino acids long. Trimming took 6 bases from V and 7 from J; bases not matched to a gene: 8. CDR1 is MNHEY, CDR2 SMNVEV, per germline (reference sequence). The CDR3: CASRPETSGGHTQYF. CDR3 nucleotides: TGTGCCAGCAGGCCCGAGACTAGCGGGGGACATACGCAGTATTTT.

This clonotype was counted ten times or more. The J gene is TRBJ2-1, the V gene TRBV27, with D possibly being TRBD2 (5 bases). CDR1 and CDR2 from the germline V gene are MNHEY and SMNVEV (reference sequence). The V end was cut by 0 bases, the J end by 8 bases, with 14 bases between. The CDR3 contains 15 residues. This chain's CDR3 is CASSLSETTRDEQFF. CDR3 DNA: TGTGCCAGCAGTTTATCGGAGACAACTAGGGATGAGCAGTTCTTC.

This clonotype was observed a few times. The genes are TRBV28 and TRBJ1-5; TRBD1 matches 8 bases. V trimming: 6 bases; J trimming: 0 bases; junction bases outside the gene matches: 4. Germline V CDR1 and CDR2: MDHEN, SYDVKM. The CDR3 consists of 15 residues. The CDR3 region has the DNA TGTGCCAGCAGGCCCGACAGGGGTAGCAATCAGCCCCAGCATTTT. Residues: CASRPDRGSNQPQHF.

This chain uses TRBV20-1 with TRBJ1-6; 11 bases fit TRBD1. After removal of 0 bases from V and 6 bases from J, the junction contained 4 bases not matched to a gene. Germline CDR1 DFQATT, CDR2 SNEGSKA (reference sequence). The CDR3 totals 16 residues. In DNA form, the CDR3 reads TGCAGTGCTAGAGAGTGGGGACAGGGGGTTAATTCACCCCTCCACTTT. It yields the protein CSAREWGQGVNSPLHF.